The clone carrying this T cell receptor (beta chain) was detected only a few times. The antigen is unknown. This entry belongs to a study of lymphopenia after photon versus proton radiotherapy. The study's findings and limits: Only patients who died were analyzed for survival; proton advantage is unproven. Oligoclonal CD8+ Temra expansion after nadir drove photon patients' diversity drop. Relative stability marked proton patients; photon patients lost diversity and naive cells.

The CDR3 extends over 14 amino acids. Trimming removed 8 bases at V and 3 bases at J, with 17 bases between. Germline assignment: CDR1 SNHLY and CDR2 FYNNEI. Here immunoSEQ multiplex PCR was the method, and the copy in TCRdb shows in-frame clones only, minus some. The sample has approximately 150,000 clones; about nine tenths are singletons. The receptor was derived from a man between 45 and 60 years old with gastric cancer. The sample here was peripheral blood, taken from a patient treated with photon-based radiotherapy. V gene TRBV2 combines with J gene TRBJ2-7; the D gene is possibly TRBD2 (6 bases). The DNA for the CDR3 is TGTGCCAGCGGGGACGCGGGGCAGGTCTACGAGCAGTACTTC. This translates into CASGDAGQVYEQYF.